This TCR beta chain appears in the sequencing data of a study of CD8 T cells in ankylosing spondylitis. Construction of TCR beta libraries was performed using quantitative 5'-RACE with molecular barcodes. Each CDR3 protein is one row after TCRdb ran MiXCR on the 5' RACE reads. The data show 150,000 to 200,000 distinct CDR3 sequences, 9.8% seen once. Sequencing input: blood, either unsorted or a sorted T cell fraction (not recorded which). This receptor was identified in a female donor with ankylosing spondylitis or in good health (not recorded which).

DNA for the CDR3: TGTGCCACCAGAAGCCGGGGGCAAGGGGATACGCAGTATTTT. This sequence encodes CATRSRGQGDTQYF. The chain is built from TRBV15 and TRBJ2-3; D could derive from TRBD1 or TRBD2 (6 bases each). V lost 6 bases and J lost 6, with 16 bases in between. This CDR3 contains 14 residues. CDR1 is LNHNV and CDR2 is YYDKDF in the germline V gene (reference sequence).